This T cell receptor beta chain was captured in a study of blood T cell repertoires in COVID-19. Study as a whole: Samples of COVID-19 (acute and convalescent) were obtained from the United States, Italy and Spain. T cells, B-cell-depleted T cells, or PBMCs provided the cDNA or gDNA that served as material.

Original methodology: Amplification from reference gene primers served as the basis for estimated nucleated cell counts. TCRdb keeps only in-frame clones here, not all; method: immunoSEQ multiplex PCR. V and J calls and clone size come straight from that table; D and trimming were deduced from the DNA. This table holds about 130,000 clones, approximately 88% found once. The V end was cut by 3 bases, the J end by 6 bases, with 6 bases between. Germline assignment: CDR1 KGHSH and CDR2 LQKENI. The CDR3 length is 13 residues. The origin of this receptor is a woman aged 80 or over with acute or convalescent COVID-19. Input material: peripheral blood. The genes are TRBV18 and TRBJ1-6; unclear D gene. This chain's CDR3 is CASSPSGNSPLHF. In DNA form, the CDR3 reads TGTGCCAGCTCACCGTCCGGTAATTCACCCCTCCACTTT. The whole variable domain, filled in from reference TRBV18 and TRBJ1-6, reads NAGVMQNPRHLVRRRGQEARLRCSPMKGHSHVYWYRQLPEEGLKFMVYLQKENIIDESGMPKERFSAEFPKEGPSILRIQQVVRGDSAAYFCASSPSGNSPLHFGNGTRLTVT.